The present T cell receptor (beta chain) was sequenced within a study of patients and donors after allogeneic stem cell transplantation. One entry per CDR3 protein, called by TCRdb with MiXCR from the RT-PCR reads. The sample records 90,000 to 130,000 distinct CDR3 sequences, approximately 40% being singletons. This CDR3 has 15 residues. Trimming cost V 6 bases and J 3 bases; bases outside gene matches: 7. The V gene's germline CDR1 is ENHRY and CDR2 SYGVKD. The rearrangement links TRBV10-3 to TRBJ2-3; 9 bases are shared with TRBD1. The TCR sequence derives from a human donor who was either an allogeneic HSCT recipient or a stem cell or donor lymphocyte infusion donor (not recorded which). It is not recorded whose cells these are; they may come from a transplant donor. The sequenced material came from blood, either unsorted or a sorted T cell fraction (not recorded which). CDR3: CAIRGTGQGTDTQYF. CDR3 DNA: TGTGCCATCAGGGGCACGGGACAGGGAACAGATACGCAGTATTTT.